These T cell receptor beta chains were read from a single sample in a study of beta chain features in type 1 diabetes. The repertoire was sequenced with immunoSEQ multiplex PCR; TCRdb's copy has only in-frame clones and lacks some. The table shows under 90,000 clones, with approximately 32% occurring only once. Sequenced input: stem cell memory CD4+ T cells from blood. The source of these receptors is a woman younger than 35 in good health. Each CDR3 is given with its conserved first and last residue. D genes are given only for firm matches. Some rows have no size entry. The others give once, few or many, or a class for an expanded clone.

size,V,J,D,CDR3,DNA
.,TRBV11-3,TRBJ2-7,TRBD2,CASRTGAGTSGSRAYEQYF,TGTGCCAGCAGGACGGGAGCCGGGACTAGCGGGAGTCGCGCCTACGAGCAGTACTTC
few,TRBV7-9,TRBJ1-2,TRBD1,CASSLADRVGYGYTF,TGTGCCAGCAGCTTAGCGGACAGGGTGGGCTATGGCTACACCTTC
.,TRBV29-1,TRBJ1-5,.,CSVTRGLGQPQHF,TGCAGCGTGACTAGGGGATTGGGTCAGCCCCAGCATTTT
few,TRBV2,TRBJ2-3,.,CASSPEEDTQYF,TGTGCCAGCAGCCCGGAGGAAGATACGCAGTATTTT
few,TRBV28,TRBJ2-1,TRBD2,CASRGASGRSSYNEQFF,TGTGCCAGCAGAGGGGCTAGCGGGAGGAGCTCCTACAATGAGCAGTTCTTC
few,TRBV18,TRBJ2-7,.,CASSPPSSDEQYF,TGTGCCAGCTCACCACCGAGTAGTGACGAGCAGTACTTC
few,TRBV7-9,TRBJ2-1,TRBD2,CASSPLAGVYEQFF,TGTGCCAGCAGCCCACTAGCGGGAGTCTATGAGCAGTTCTTC
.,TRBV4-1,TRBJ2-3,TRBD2,CASSQGWGGTDTQYF,TGCGCCAGCAGCCAAGGATGGGGGGGAACAGATACGCAGTATTTT
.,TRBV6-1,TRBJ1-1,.,CASNEQGTEAFF,TGTGCCAGCAACGAACAGGGCACTGAAGCTTTCTTT
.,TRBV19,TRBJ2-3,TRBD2,CASSRSGRYTDTQYF,TGTGCCAGTAGCCGTAGCGGGCGCTACACAGATACGCAGTATTTT
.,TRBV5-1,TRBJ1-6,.,CASREGQANSPLHF,TGCGCCAGCCGCGAGGGACAAGCTAATTCACCCCTCCACTTT
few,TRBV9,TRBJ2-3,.,CASSALRDTQYF,TGTGCCAGCAGCGCCCTCCGGGATACGCAGTATTTT
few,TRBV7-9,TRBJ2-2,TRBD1,CASSPLWGQGAAGELFF,TGTGCCAGCAGCCCTCTCTGGGGACAGGGGGCCGCCGGGGAGCTGTTTTTT
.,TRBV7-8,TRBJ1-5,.,CASSLVGTGGYSNQPQHF,TGTGCCAGCAGCTTAGTAGGTACAGGAGGGTATAGCAATCAGCCCCAGCATTTT
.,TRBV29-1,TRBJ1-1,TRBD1,CSGRQGGDTEAFF,TGCAGCGGCAGACAGGGGGGGGACACTGAAGCTTTCTTT
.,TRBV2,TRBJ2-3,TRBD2,CASSPRLAAGTDTQYF,TGTGCCAGCAGTCCTAGACTAGCGGCCGGCACAGATACGCAGTATTTT
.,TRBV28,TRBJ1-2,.,CASSLRYYGYTF,TGTGCCAGCAGTTTGCGGTACTATGGCTACACCTTC
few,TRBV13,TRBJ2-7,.,CASSLSGWTYEQYF,TGTGCCAGCAGCTTATCAGGGTGGACCTACGAGCAGTACTTC
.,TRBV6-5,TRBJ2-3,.,CATGGANTQYF,TGTGCCACAGGTGGGGCTAATACGCAGTATTTT
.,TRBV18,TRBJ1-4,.,CASSPLSAGLNEKLFF,TGTGCCAGCTCACCCCTCTCGGCAGGGTTGAATGAAAAACTGTTTTTT
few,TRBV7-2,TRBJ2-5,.,CASSLSRLPGTQYF,TGTGCCAGCAGCTTATCGCGCCTACCGGGGACCCAGTACTTC
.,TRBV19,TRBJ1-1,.,CASSISGGVDTEAFF,TGTGCCAGTAGTATCTCGGGGGGCGTCGACACTGAAGCTTTCTTT
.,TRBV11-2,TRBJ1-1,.,CASSLVSGRTEAFF,TGTGCCAGCAGCTTAGTATCAGGGAGGACTGAAGCTTTCTTT
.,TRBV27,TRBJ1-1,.,CASRGSGRAEAFF,TGTGCCAGCAGGGGGTCGGGAAGAGCTGAAGCTTTCTTT
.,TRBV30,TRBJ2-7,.,CAWSRGSYEQYF,TGTGCCTGGAGTCGGGGGTCCTACGAGCAGTACTTC
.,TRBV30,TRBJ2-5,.,CAWSFGGWETQYF,TGTGCCTGGAGTTTTGGAGGCTGGGAGACCCAGTACTTC
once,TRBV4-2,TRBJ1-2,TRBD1,CASSQSGTGHFGYTF,TGTGCCAGCAGCCAATCGGGGACAGGGCATTTTGGCTACACCTTC
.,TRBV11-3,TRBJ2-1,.,CASSFDRNNEQFF,TGTGCCAGCAGTTTCGACAGAAACAATGAGCAGTTCTTC
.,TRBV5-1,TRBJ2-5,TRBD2,CASSGSTSGGGTQYF,TGCGCCAGCAGCGGGTCGACTAGCGGAGGGGGGACCCAGTACTTC
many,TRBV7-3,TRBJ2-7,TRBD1,CASSLTGTGGPEQYF,TGTGCCAGCAGCTTAACCGGGACAGGAGGTCCCGAGCAGTACTTC
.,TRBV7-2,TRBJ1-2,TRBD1,CASSRQGHYGYTF,TGTGCCAGCAGCCGACAGGGCCACTATGGCTACACCTTC
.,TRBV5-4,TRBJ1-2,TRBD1,CASSLGGTASNYGYTF,TGTGCCAGCAGCTTGGGCGGGACAGCATCTAACTATGGCTACACCTTC
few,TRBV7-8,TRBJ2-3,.,CASSPLGGLRDTQYF,TGTGCCAGCAGCCCCCTCGGAGGGTTGCGGGATACGCAGTATTTT
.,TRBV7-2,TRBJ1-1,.,CASIATRGGSPEAFF,TGTGCCAGCATCGCAACGAGGGGGGGTTCGCCTGAAGCTTTCTTT
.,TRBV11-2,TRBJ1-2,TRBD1,CASSLDGEGAQGRGYGYTF,TGTGCCAGCAGCTTAGATGGAGAGGGGGCGCAGGGCCGCGGCTATGGCTACACCTTC
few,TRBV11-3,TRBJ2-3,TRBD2,CASSFGAGASTDTQYF,TGTGCCAGCAGCTTCGGAGCGGGGGCTAGCACAGATACGCAGTATTTT